Listed here are 28 T cell receptor beta chains from one sample, sequenced in a study of beta chain features in type 1 diabetes. The study reverse transcribed the entire isolated RNA, so it sequenced expressed TCRB transcripts. The assay was immunoSEQ multiplex PCR, and TCRdb's table has in-frame clones only and misses some. Found here are hundreds of thousands of clones, roughly an eighth of them singletons; the top ten hold 0.017%. The sample taken for sequencing was naive CD4+ T cells from blood. Receptor source: a man younger than 35 in good health.

This clone was picked up a small number of times. This sequence joins TRBV28 and TRBJ2-1; TRBD1 agrees at 10 bases. V was clipped by 4 bases and J by 6 bases; unmatched bases: 6. The germline CDR1 and CDR2 sequences are MDHEN and SYDVKM. This CDR3 has 15 amino acids. The CDR3 DNA follows: TGTGCCAGCAGTTCCCCCGGGACAGGGGCCAATGAGCAGTTCTTC. Amino acid sequence: CASSSPGTGANEQFF.

In DNA, the CDR3 is TGTGCCAGCAGTGCTACCGGGACTCACGAGCAGTACTTC. The encoded protein is CASSATGTHEQYF. The chain uses TRBV6-4 and TRBJ2-7; possible D gene TRBD2, 6 bases. CDR1 MRHNA and CDR2 SNTAGT come from the germline V gene. The CDR3 consists of 13 residues. Trimming removed 4 bases at V and 5 bases at J, with 12 bases between.

V gene TRBV6-4 combines with J gene TRBJ1-2; D is ambiguous. In germline, CDR1 is MRHNA, CDR2 SNTAGT. The CDR3 has 15 amino acids. V was clipped by 4 bases and J by 2 bases, with 14 bases between them. CDR3 in DNA: TGTGCCAGCAGTGCCTTCGGACGGGGAAACTATGGCTACACCTTC. Amino acids: CASSAFGRGNYGYTF.

This clone occurred a few times. This chain uses TRBV25-1 with TRBJ2-4, with 10 nucleotides matching TRBD2. This CDR3 has 18 residues. V shed 4 bases, J shed 0 bases, and the junction held 9 bases outside the gene matches. Looked up from germline, CDR1 is MGHDK and CDR2 is SYGVNS. The CDR3 spells CASSGTSGRDLAKNIQYF. Here the CDR3 DNA reads TGTGCCAGCAGTGGAACCAGCGGGAGGGACCTAGCCAAAAACATTCAGTACTTC.

This clone was detected a few times. The V and J genes are TRBV28 and TRBJ2-5; D is uncertain. Trimming removed 5 bases from V and 2 bases from J, with 3 bases in between. The CDR3 length is 11 residues. Germline V gene data show CDR1 as MDHEN and CDR2 as SYDVKM. CDR3 amino acids: CASSPQETQYF. CDR3 sequence (DNA): TGTGCCAGCAGTCCGCAAGAGACCCAGTACTTC. Together with reference TRBV28 and TRBJ2-5, the CDR3 gives the full variable domain: DVKVTQSSRYLVKRTGEKVFLECVQDMDHENMFWYRQDPGLGLRLIYFSYDVKMKEKGDIPEGYSVSREKKERFSLILESASTNQTSMYLCASSPQETQYFGPGTRLLVL.

The chain employs TRBV6-6 and TRBJ2-5; 7 positions agree with TRBD2. The CDR3 extends over 12 amino acids. V gave up 6 bases and J gave up 7 bases; unmatched junction bases: 5. Germline V gene lookup returns CDR1 MNHNY and CDR2 SVGAGI (reference sequence). CDR3 sequence reads: CASRAGVTTQYF. The CDR3 nucleotides read TGTGCCAGCAGGGCGGGAGTTACGACCCAGTACTTC.

The chain employs TRBV18 and TRBJ1-1; no clear D. The V gene's germline CDR1 is KGHSH and CDR2 LQKENI. The CDR3 has 14 amino acids. Trimming took 4 bases from V and 1 from J, leaving 10 bases between them. The CDR3 DNA sequence: TGTGCCAGCTCACTTCAACAAGAGAACACTGAAGCTTTCTTT. Translated: CASSLQQENTEAFF.

This clone has more than one count but fewer than ten. This chain connects TRBV10-2 to TRBJ2-7, with 11 bases that match TRBD2. Per germline, CDR1 WSHSY and CDR2 SAAADI. The CDR3 runs 15 residues. V shed 6 bases and J 1 base; nucleotides not matched to a gene: 5. DNA for the CDR3: TGCGCCAGCAGGCCCGGGACTAGCGGATCCTACGAGCAGTACTTC. Its protein product is CASRPGTSGSYEQYF.

This clone was seen only a few times. V is TRBV7-3 and J is TRBJ2-3, with 7 bases aligning to TRBD1. The CDR3 runs to 16 residues. From germline, CDR1 is SGHTA and CDR2 FQGTGA. Unmatched junction bases numbered 6, after V lost 2 bases and J lost 1 base. As DNA, the CDR3 is TGTGCCAGCAGCTTAGCGTTAGGGGGCGGCACAGATACGCAGTATTTT. This translates into CASSLALGGGTDTQYF. The full variable domain, its missing parts supplied by reference TRBV7-3 and TRBJ2-3, is GAGVSQTPSNKVTEKGKYVELRCDPISGHTALYWYRQSLGQGPEFLIYFQGTGAADDSGLPNDRFFAVRPEGSVSTLKIQRTERGDSAVYLCASSLALGGGTDTQYFGPGTRLTVL.

This clone occurred a few times. This chain joins TRBV30 and TRBJ1-2, with 7 positions matching TRBD1. The V and J ends lost 7 bases and 0 bases, in that order; junction bases with no gene match: 2. The CDR3 runs 12 residues. Germline-derived CDR1 and CDR2 are GTSNPN and SVGIG (reference sequence). The CDR3: CALQGTNYGYTF. DNA of the CDR3: TGTGCCTTACAGGGGACTAACTATGGCTACACCTTC.

The chain links TRBV5-4 to TRBJ1-2; 12 positions agree with TRBD1. This CDR3 spans 16 amino acids. The V segment lost 3 bases and the J segment 3 bases; nucleotides outside the gene matches: 6. Germline CDR1 reads SGHNT; CDR2 reads YYREEE (reference sequence). CDR3: CASSWGTGGADYGYTF. As DNA, the CDR3 is TGTGCCAGCAGCTGGGGGACAGGGGGCGCAGACTATGGCTACACCTTC.

The rearrangement joins TRBV5-1 to TRBJ2-2; 11 nucleotides match TRBD1. CDR3 length equals 16 residues. CDR1 is SGHRS and CDR2 is YFSETQ in the germline V gene. Trimming cost V 5 bases and J 4 bases; bases outside gene matches: 7. The CDR3 DNA is TGCGCCAGCAGGCTACCGGGACAGGGGGGCACCGGGGAGCTGTTTTTT. The encoded protein is CASRLPGQGGTGELFF.

This clone has only a few counts. This chain joins TRBV27 and TRBJ2-4; 7 bases agree with TRBD1. With 5 bases clipped from V and 2 bases from J, the junction kept 9 bases outside the gene matches. Germline loops: CDR1 MNHEY, CDR2 SMNVEV (reference sequence). The CDR3 extends over 16 amino acids. The DNA of the CDR3 is TGTGCCAGCAGTCCCCGGACAGGACCTCCCAAAAACATTCAGTACTTC. This sequence encodes CASSPRTGPPKNIQYF.

This clone was seen a handful of times. CDR3 region: CAWTGGRNGYTF. In nucleotides, the CDR3 is TGTGCCTGGACAGGGGGGAGGAATGGCTACACCTTC. V gene TRBV30 combines with J gene TRBJ1-2; the match to TRBD1 covers 7 bases. V gave up 4 bases and J gave up 6 bases; unmatched junction bases: 5. The CDR3 is 12 residues long. The germline CDR1 and CDR2 sequences are GTSNPN and SVGIG (reference sequence). Looking up the rest from reference TRBV30 and TRBJ1-2 gives the full variable domain: SQTIHQWPATLVQPVGSPLSLECTVEGTSNPNLYWYRQAAGRGLQLLFYSVGIGQISSEVPQNLSASRPQDRQFILSSKKLLLSDSGFYLCAWTGGRNGYTFGSGTRLTVV.

V usage is TRBV6-1 and J usage is TRBJ2-7; D is possibly TRBD2 (5 bases). Per the germline V gene, CDR1 is MNHNS and CDR2 is SASEGT. The V end was cut by 6 bases, the J end by 9 bases, with 18 bases between. The CDR3 totals 13 residues. The CDR3 region has the DNA TGTGCCAGCAGAATAGCCCCCGGGATAAGGCAGTACTTC. Translated, it gives CASRIAPGIRQYF.

This clone was seen more than once but under ten times. J is TRBJ1-5 and V is TRBV19; D is undetermined. Germline CDR1 and CDR2: LNHDA and SQIVND (reference sequence). The CDR3 spans 14 residues. V lost 0 bases to trimming and J lost 5 bases, with 8 bases between them. CDR3 in amino acids: CASSIEEGDQPQHF. In nucleotides, the CDR3 is TGTGCCAGTAGTATAGAGGAGGGAGATCAGCCCCAGCATTTT.

This clone showed up just a few times. This sequence joins TRBV19 and TRBJ2-7, with TRBD1 matching over 8 bases. This CDR3 has 13 amino acids. Germline-derived CDR1 and CDR2 are LNHDA and SQIVND (reference sequence). V lost 5 bases to trimming and J lost 6 bases; unmatched junction nucleotides: 6. The DNA of the CDR3 is TGTGCCAGTAGTGGAGGCAGGGGGCTCGAGCAGTACTTC. Protein sequence: CASSGGRGLEQYF.

This rearrangement joins TRBV5-1 to TRBJ2-3; 9 bases are a match to TRBD1. Losses at the gene ends were 4 bases for V and 3 bases for J; bases not matched to a gene: 9. CDR3 size: 16 residues. Germline values: CDR1 SGHRS, CDR2 YFSETQ. The chain's CDR3 is CASSAGTGFRTDTQYF. As DNA, the CDR3 is TGCGCCAGCAGCGCCGGGACAGGGTTTAGGACAGATACGCAGTATTTT.

This chain joins TRBV19 and TRBJ2-2; 10 nucleotides align to TRBD1. With 4 bases clipped from V and 2 bases from J, the junction kept 4 bases outside the gene matches. CDR3 length equals 16 residues. Germline V CDR1 and CDR2: LNHDA, SQIVND (reference sequence). CDR3 loop: CASSKRQGANTGELFF. The CDR3 coding sequence is TGTGCCAGTAGTAAAAGACAGGGGGCTAACACCGGGGAGCTGTTTTTT.

The chain is built from TRBV5-1 and TRBJ2-1; 10 nucleotides agree with TRBD2. The V segment lost 5 bases and the J segment 6 bases; nucleotides outside the gene matches: 11. Germline assignment: CDR1 SGHRS and CDR2 YFSETQ. The CDR3 is 16 residues long. The CDR3 loop reads CASSSISGGAGNEQFF. The CDR3 DNA follows: TGCGCCAGCAGTTCTATAAGCGGGGGGGCCGGCAATGAGCAGTTCTTC.

This clone was found a few times. This rearrangement joins TRBV20-1 to TRBJ2-7; perhaps TRBD1 as D (5 bases). The CDR3 is 11 amino acids. Germline loops: CDR1 DFQATT, CDR2 SNEGSKA (reference sequence). The V gene lost 6 bases and the J gene lost 4 bases, with 10 bases spanning the gap. This chain's CDR3 is CSAGAEYEQYF. Here the CDR3 DNA reads TGCAGTGCAGGGGCAGAATACGAGCAGTACTTC.

The chain carries TRBV4-3 and TRBJ1-4; 8 positions agree with TRBD1. This CDR3 comprises 16 residues. Germline values: CDR1 LGHNA, CDR2 YSLEER. J lost 8 bases, V lost 3 bases, and 11 bases had no gene match. The DNA for the CDR3 is TGCGCCAGCAGCCATTCGGGGACAGGATGGAGGGAAAAACTGTTTTTT. This translates into CASSHSGTGWREKLFF.

In this sample, this clone turned up a few times. The rearrangement joins TRBV29-1 to TRBJ2-3; 11 nucleotides agree with TRBD1. Germline lookup yields CDR1 SQVTM and CDR2 ANQGSEA. Trimming removed 7 bases from V and 4 bases from J; junction bases left unmatched: 7. The CDR3 spans 14 residues. CDR3 sequence: CSASRTGGPDTQYF. Here the CDR3 DNA reads TGCAGCGCATCAAGGACAGGGGGCCCAGATACGCAGTATTTT.

This chain joins TRBV27 and TRBJ1-1, with 11 nucleotides matching TRBD1. J was trimmed by 2 bases and V by 3 bases; bases with no gene match: 5. This CDR3 has 16 amino acids. The germline gives CDR1 MNHEY, CDR2 SMNVEV (reference sequence). The CDR3 region is CASSLGTGGINTEAFF. CDR3 DNA sequence: TGTGCCAGCAGTTTGGGGACAGGGGGGATAAACACTGAAGCTTTCTTT.

This chain links TRBV7-2 with TRBJ2-5; the match to TRBD1 covers 7 bases. Looked up from germline, CDR1 is SGHTA and CDR2 is FQGNSA. Losses at the gene ends were 5 bases for V and 6 bases for J; bases not matched to a gene: 6. The CDR3 runs 13 residues. The CDR3 nucleotides are TGTGCCAGCAGCCAGGACAGGACTCAGACCCAGTACTTC. Translation: CASSQDRTQTQYF.

This clone was observed a handful of times. The chain couples TRBV5-4 to TRBJ1-1; 7 nucleotides align to TRBD1. CDR3 length: 15 amino acids. With V trimmed by 0 bases and J by 1 base, 3 bases remained unmatched. CDR1 is SGHNT and CDR2 is YYREEE in the germline V gene (reference sequence). The CDR3 here is CASSLVAGGNTEAFF. In DNA, the CDR3 is TGTGCCAGCAGCTTGGTAGCAGGGGGGAACACTGAAGCTTTCTTT.

Comment on this clone: Germline is not matched at one junction end, which may reflect a read error. The chain uses TRBV7-7 and TRBJ2-5; 11 nucleotides agree with TRBD2. CDR3 length equals 15 residues. Germline V gene data show CDR1 as SSHAT and CDR2 as FNYEAQ (reference sequence). CDR3 nucleotide sequence: TGTGCTAGCAGCTTAGATCTAGCGGGAGGTAGGACCCAGTACTTC. Its protein is CASSLDLAGGRTQYF.

The rearrangement uses TRBV7-2 and TRBJ2-2; 7 positions agree with TRBD1. Germline CDR1 is SGHTA and CDR2 is FQGNSA. J lost 5 bases, V lost 5 bases, and 8 bases had no gene match. This CDR3 is 15 amino acids long. Here the CDR3 reads CASSGIRGHTGELFF. The DNA for the CDR3 is TGTGCCAGCAGCGGGATTAGGGGGCATACCGGGGAGCTGTTTTTT.